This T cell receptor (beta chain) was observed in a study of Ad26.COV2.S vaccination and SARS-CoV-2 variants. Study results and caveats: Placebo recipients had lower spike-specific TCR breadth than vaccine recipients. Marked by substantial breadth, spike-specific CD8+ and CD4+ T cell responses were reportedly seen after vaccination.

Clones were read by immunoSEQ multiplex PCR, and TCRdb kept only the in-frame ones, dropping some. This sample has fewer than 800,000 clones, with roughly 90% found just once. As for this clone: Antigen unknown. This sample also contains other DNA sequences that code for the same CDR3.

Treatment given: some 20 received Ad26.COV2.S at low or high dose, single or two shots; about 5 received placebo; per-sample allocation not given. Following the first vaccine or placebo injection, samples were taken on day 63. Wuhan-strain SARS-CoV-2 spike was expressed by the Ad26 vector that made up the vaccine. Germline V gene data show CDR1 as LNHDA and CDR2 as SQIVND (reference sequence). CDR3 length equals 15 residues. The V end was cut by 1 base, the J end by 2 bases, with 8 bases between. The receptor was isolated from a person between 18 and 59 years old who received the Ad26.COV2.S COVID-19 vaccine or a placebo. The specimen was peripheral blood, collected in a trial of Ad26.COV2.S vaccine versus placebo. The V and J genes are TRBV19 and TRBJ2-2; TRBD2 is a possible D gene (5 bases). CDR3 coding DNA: TGTGCCAGTAGTATAGGCGGGCCCAACACCGGGGAGCTGTTTTTT. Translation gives CASSIGGPNTGELFF.